The 20 T cell receptor beta chains presented below share a single source sample, sequenced in a study of Graves' ophthalmopathy and Graves' hyperthyroidism. The authors amplified TCR beta CDR3 regions, and they did so from RNA transcripts for repertoire sequencing. Second-round multiplex PCR came after first-round RT-PCR with HTBI primers. TCRdb processed the multiplex PCR reads anew with MiXCR; each CDR3 protein has one entry. The sample carries approximately 500,000 distinct CDR3 sequences, approximately 15% recorded once. Sample: blood. The receptors shown here come from a woman in her twenties or thirties with Graves' ophthalmopathy.

This clonotype was seen more than once but under ten times. The genes are TRBV2 and TRBJ1-5, with D maybe TRBD1 (6 bases). Looked up from germline, CDR1 is SNHLY and CDR2 is FYNNEI. The ends were cut back, 6 bases at V and 5 bases at J, with 20 bases in the middle. This CDR3 has 16 amino acids. CDR3 DNA: TGTGCCAGCAGAGGGAGGGGGAGCCCTTCGCATCAGCCCCAGCATTTT. Its translation is CASRGRGSPSHQPQHF.

This clonotype was counted many times. The CDR3: CASRTGTEAFF. The CDR3 coding sequence is TGTGCCAGCAGAACTGGCACTGAAGCTTTCTTT. This chain links TRBV2 with TRBJ1-1; no reliable D call. The CDR3 contains 11 residues. V lost 6 bases and J 4 bases, leaving 6 bases between the germline ends. Germline V gene lookup returns CDR1 SNHLY and CDR2 FYNNEI.

This clonotype was observed at least ten times. The chain recombines TRBV5-1 with TRBJ2-6; D uncertain. The CDR3 loop spans 13 amino acids. The V gene's germline CDR1 is SGHRS and CDR2 YFSETQ. Trimming pared 4 bases from V and 3 bases from J, leaving 5 bases between. CDR3 coding DNA: TGCGCCAGCAGCCGGCTTGGGGCCAACGTCCTGACTTTC. It specifies CASSRLGANVLTF.

The chain carries TRBV9 and TRBJ2-3, with no clear D. CDR1 and CDR2 from the germline V gene are SGDLS and YYNGEE. The V end lost 6 bases, the J end lost 2 bases, and 7 bases lay between the germline ends. CDR3 length: 12 amino acids. CDR3 residues: CASKGNTDTQYF. The CDR3 coding sequence is TGTGCCAGCAAAGGTAACACAGATACGCAGTATTTT. The whole variable domain, filled in from reference TRBV9 and TRBJ2-3, reads DSGVTQTPKHLITATGQRVTLRCSPRSGDLSVYWYQQSLDQGLQFLIQYYNGEERAKGNILERFSAQQFPDLHSELNLSSLELGDSALYFCASKGNTDTQYFGPGTRLTVL.

This clonotype has at least ten counts. V gene TRBV6-5 combines with J gene TRBJ1-3, with TRBD1 identical over 7 bases. V shed 0 bases and J 3 bases; nucleotides not matched to a gene: 2. The germline V gene encodes CDR1 MNHEY and CDR2 SVGAGI. The CDR3 has 15 residues. CDR3 residues: CASSYSTGFGNTIYF. CDR3 nucleotides: TGTGCCAGCAGTTACTCGACAGGGTTTGGAAACACCATATATTTT.

This clonotype was counted at least ten times. The chain uses TRBV19 and TRBJ1-5, with D perhaps TRBD1 (5 bases). Per the germline V gene, CDR1 is LNHDA and CDR2 is SQIVND (reference sequence). Trimming cost V 3 bases and J 0 bases, with 9 bases left between them. CDR3 size: 15 residues. The CDR3 sequence: CASSIRQNSNQPQHF. CDR3 nucleotides: TGTGCCAGTAGTATCCGACAGAATAGCAATCAGCCCCAGCATTTT.

Many counts were recorded for this clonotype. This sequence joins TRBV28 and TRBJ1-1; D gene ambiguous. In germline, CDR1 is MDHEN, CDR2 SYDVKM. V dropped 2 bases and J dropped 4 bases, with 11 bases sitting between them. This CDR3 region has 14 residues. The CDR3 DNA follows: TGTGCCAGCAGTTTACCAACCGGGAGCACTGAAGCTTTCTTT. Protein product: CASSLPTGSTEAFF.

This clonotype was observed many times. V is TRBV11-3 and J is TRBJ2-5; no firm D call. Germline CDR1 and CDR2: SGHNT and YENEEA. The V and J ends lost 5 bases and 7 bases respectively, with 14 bases between them. CDR3 size: 13 residues. The CDR3 loop is CASSPAGSGTQYF. The DNA of the CDR3 is TGTGCCAGCAGCCCCGCTGGTTCAGGGACCCAGTACTTC. The full variable domain, in which reference TRBV11-3 and TRBJ2-5 provide the parts outside the CDR3, is EAGVVQSPRYKIIEKKQPVAFWCNPISGHNTLYWYLQNLGQGPELLIRYENEEAVDDSQLPKDRFSAERLKGVDSTLKIQPAELGDSAVYLCASSPAGSGTQYFGPGTRLLVL.

The chain links TRBV6-1 to TRBJ1-3; the match to TRBD1 covers 7 bases. The CDR3 has 15 residues. Germline V gene sequence: CDR1 MNHNS, CDR2 SASEGT. V shed 6 bases, J shed 2 bases, and the junction held 7 bases outside the gene matches. The CDR3 DNA is TGTGCCAGCAGAACGGGACAGAGAGCTGGAAACACCATATATTTT. Translation gives CASRTGQRAGNTIYF.

The rearrangement links TRBV5-1 to TRBJ2-7; tentatively, D is TRBD1 (6 bases). Trimming cost V 1 base and J 5 bases, with 19 bases left between them. The length of the CDR3 is 16 residues. Germline assignment: CDR1 SGHRS and CDR2 YFSETQ. CDR3 nucleotide sequence: TGCGCCAGCAGCTTGTGGAGAAGAGGGGGACAACACGAGCAGTACTTC. Its protein is CASSLWRRGGQHEQYF.

This clonotype has at least ten counts. The chain recombines TRBV20-1 with TRBJ2-7; the D gene is possibly TRBD2 (5 bases). CDR3 length: 13 residues. The V end was cut by 6 bases, the J end by 5 bases, with 17 bases between. The V gene's germline CDR1 is DFQATT and CDR2 SNEGSKA (reference sequence). CDR3 residues: CSAPRMGEDEQYF. DNA of the CDR3: TGCAGTGCCCCCCGAATGGGAGAAGACGAGCAGTACTTC.

In this sample, this clonotype turned up many times. The gene calls are TRBV5-1 and TRBJ2-7; the D is unclear. The CDR3 sequence is 14 residues long. Trimming took off 1 base at V and 3 bases at J, with 11 bases between the two ends. Germline CDR1 SGHRS, CDR2 YFSETQ. The CDR3 DNA is TGCGCCAGCAGCTTGCGTGGAGCCAACTACGAGCAGTACTTC. This codes for CASSLRGANYEQYF.

This clonotype was seen many times. The CDR3 sequence: CSATEQGREQYF. DNA of the CDR3: TGCAGTGCTACGGAGCAGGGAAGAGAGCAGTACTTC. This chain uses TRBV20-1 with TRBJ2-7, with D possibly being TRBD1 (5 bases). Trimming took 4 bases from V and 7 from J, leaving 14 bases between them. The CDR3 covers 12 residues. Per germline, CDR1 DFQATT and CDR2 SNEGSKA (reference sequence).

This clonotype was recorded once. The chain uses TRBV6-5 and TRBJ2-7; the D is unclear. Per the germline V gene, CDR1 is MNHEY and CDR2 is SVGAGI. Trimming cost V 2 bases and J 8 bases, with 10 bases left between them. CDR3 size: 12 residues. The CDR3 DNA reads TGTGCCAGCAGTTACCCCGACATTCAGCAGTACTTC. Translating gives CASSYPDIQQYF.

This clonotype was counted at least ten times. The chain combines TRBV19 with TRBJ1-2, with D unclear. CDR1 LNHDA and CDR2 SQIVND come from the germline V gene (reference sequence). The CDR3 covers 16 residues. V lost 10 bases to trimming and J lost 3 bases, with 24 bases between them. CDR3 nucleotide sequence: TGTGCCACTCGACACTACTCCAAATTTAGGGACTATGGCTACACCTTC. Its translation is CATRHYSKFRDYGYTF. Full variable domain (rest looked up from reference TRBV19 and TRBJ1-2): DGGITQSPKYLFRKEGQNVTLSCEQNLNHDAMYWYRQDPGQGLRLIYYSQIVNDFQKGDIAEGYSVSREKKESFPLTVTSAQKNPTAFYLCATRHYSKFRDYGYTFGSGTRLTVV.

The chain employs TRBV6-1 and TRBJ2-7, with 9 positions matching TRBD1. The CDR3 has 15 amino acids. Trimming cost V 6 bases and J 2 bases; bases outside gene matches: 8. Germline CDR1 MNHNS, CDR2 SASEGT. CDR3 region: CASRLRDRGTYEQYF. The CDR3 DNA is TGTGCCAGCAGATTGCGAGACAGGGGGACCTACGAGCAGTACTTC.

This clonotype was observed many times. V usage is TRBV12-3 or TRBV12-4 and J usage is TRBJ1-1; D not certain. The CDR3 is 14 residues long. V shed 9 bases and J shed 3 bases, with 17 bases lying between them. As DNA, the CDR3 is TGTGCCAGTACTTATTTGAGGGTTGACACTGAAGCTTTCTTT. This sequence encodes CASTYLRVDTEAFF.

This clonotype came up many times. The junction does not match germline at one end; this may be a read error. This chain joins TRBV28 and TRBJ2-5, with TRBD2 matching 13 bases. Germline-derived CDR1 and CDR2 are MDHEN and SYDVKM. This CDR3 region has 15 residues. CDR3 sequence: CASTGTSGVQETRYF. CDR3 coding DNA: TGTGCCAGCACTGGGACTAGCGGGGTTCAAGAGACCCGGTACTTC.

The genes are TRBV4-1 and TRBJ2-7, with D perhaps matching TRBD1 or TRBD2 (5 bases each). The CDR3 is 19 residues long. V was shortened by 3 bases and J by 3 bases, with 27 bases between the two germline ends. Germline loops: CDR1 MGHRA, CDR2 YSYEKL. The CDR3 spells CASSHLLTGRRGMGYEQYF. The DNA of the CDR3 is TGCGCCAGCAGCCATCTACTTACGGGGCGACGGGGAATGGGCTACGAGCAGTACTTC.

This clonotype was seen many times. The rearrangement joins TRBV14 to TRBJ2-7; the D gene is possibly TRBD2 (5 bases). Germline values: CDR1 SGHDN, CDR2 FVKESK. CDR3 length: 18 residues. V dropped 1 base and J dropped 5 bases, with 24 bases sitting between them. CDR3 amino acids: CASSQVVRTGLGYHEQYF. The CDR3 coding sequence is TGTGCCAGCAGCCAAGTCGTAAGGACTGGGCTAGGCTACCACGAGCAGTACTTC.